By share of the sample, the clone carrying this T cell receptor (beta chain) is medium-sized. Its antigen is as yet unknown. The data originate from a study of metastatic and nonmetastatic thyroid tumors. Study-level background: The comparison covered peripheral blood and tumor or nodule tissue in malignant and benign thyroid patients. Whole-study findings and limits: Relative to benign nodules, malignant thyroid tumors were reportedly characterized by significantly elevated TCR beta diversity in blood and tumor.

Each patient went into thyroid surgery without having received any treatment. Original processing methods: Building a distant-metastasis classifier for papillary thyroid cancer drew on CDR3 differences across clinicopathological groups. With MiXCR, TCRdb reprocessed the PCR reads. Clone size and V and J calls follow TCRdb, not the original study. The table includes fewer than 25,000 clones, about 14% detected once. The receptor was derived from a female donor with papillary thyroid cancer or a benign thyroid nodule (not recorded which). Some clones in this sample may be carry-over from other donors' samples. Sequences were obtained from tumor tissue.

The CDR3 DNA is TGTGCCAGCAAGAAGACGGGAGGGCCCTACGAGCAGTACTTC. Its translation is CASKKTGGPYEQYF. This sequence joins TRBV27 and TRBJ2-7; 8 nucleotides match TRBD2. V shed 7 bases, J shed 2 bases, and the junction held 7 bases outside the gene matches. CDR3 length: 14 residues. CDR1 and CDR2 from the germline V gene are MNHEY and SMNVEV (reference sequence).